The source of this T cell receptor (beta chain) is a study of PD-L1 blockade in urothelial cancer. Turning to the study itself: Blood drawn 3 weeks (second dose) and 6 weeks after treatment start was analyzed.

Method: immunoSEQ multiplex PCR; TCRdb's copy keeps in-frame clones and lacks some. The table includes approximately 38,000 clones, around 89% detected once. The germline V gene encodes CDR1 SGHRS and CDR2 YFSETQ. The CDR3 extends over 18 amino acids. V gave up 2 bases and J gave up 0 bases; unmatched junction bases: 6. The chain combines TRBV5-1 with TRBJ2-1, with TRBD2 matching over 12 bases. This material consisted of PBMCs, taken around atezolizumab (anti-PD-L1) treatment. The sequence was obtained from a man aged 55 to 69 with urothelial cancer. DNA for the CDR3: TGCGCCAGCAGCTTCGGACTAGCGGGGTGGAGCTCCTACAATGAGCAGTTCTTC. Translating it yields CASSFGLAGWSSYNEQFF.